This entry is about one T cell receptor (beta chain). Its antigen remains unknown. This sample stems from a study of T cell therapy after organ transplantation. Some clones are missing from TCRdb's copy, which holds only in-frame ones; the method was immunoSEQ multiplex PCR. Of 45,000 to 50,000 clones listed, about 95% were seen once; the top ten hold over 3%. Trimming took off 2 bases at V and 1 base at J, with 10 bases between the two ends. The germline V gene encodes CDR1 SGDLS and CDR2 YYNGEE. The CDR3 spans 14 residues. The sequence was collected from a human patient who had received a solid organ transplant and had CMV disease. The gene calls are TRBV9 and TRBJ2-7, with D possibly called TRBD1 or TRBD2 (5 bases each). Sequencing used CD8+ T cells from blood, obtained before autologous CMV-specific T cell therapy. The CDR3 bases are TGTGCCAGCAGCGTGGGGGACGCGTCCTACGAGCAGTACTTC. Protein product: CASSVGDASYEQYF.